Below are 30 T cell receptor beta chains sequenced from a single sample in a study of blood T cell repertoires in COVID-19. Clones were sequenced by immunoSEQ multiplex PCR, and TCRdb holds only the in-frame ones, with some missing. The profile shows some 40,000 clones, roughly 88% of them singletons. Sequencing was done on a sample of peripheral blood. Receptor source: a man in his sixties or seventies with active COVID-19.

V is TRBV5-1 and J is TRBJ2-3, with 15 bases identical to TRBD2. The CDR3 is 16 residues long. V was clipped by 0 bases and J by 6 bases; unmatched bases: 2. CDR1 is SGHRS, CDR2 YFSETQ, per germline. The CDR3 region is CASSLAGTSGGDTQYF. Written as DNA, the CDR3 is TGCGCCAGCAGCTTGGCCGGGACTAGCGGGGGGGATACGCAGTATTTT.

This chain joins TRBV30 and TRBJ2-7; the match to TRBD1 covers 8 bases. Germline V gene lookup returns CDR1 GTSNPN and CDR2 SVGIG (reference sequence). The CDR3 spans 14 residues. Losses at the gene ends were 1 base for V and 5 bases for J; bases not matched to a gene: 7. The CDR3 reads CAWSGETGANEQYF. The CDR3, as DNA: TGTGCCTGGAGTGGGGAGACAGGGGCCAACGAGCAGTACTTC.

This chain connects TRBV10-1 to TRBJ2-7; tentatively, D is TRBD2 (6 bases). The V gene's germline CDR1 is WNHNN and CDR2 SYGVQD (reference sequence). Trimming stripped 8 bases from V and 6 bases from J, with 17 bases between. This CDR3 is built from 13 residues. Here the CDR3 DNA reads TGCGCCAGCGCAAGGGACTCACGCGGCGAGCAGTACTTC. This translates into CASARDSRGEQYF.

This chain uses TRBV21-1 with TRBJ2-3; the DNA was not used to check the table's D call, TRBD2. TRBV21-1 is reported as a pseudogene. The CDR3 contains 17 residues. CDR3 region: CASSKVGGGGDGDTQYF. In DNA form, the CDR3 reads TGTGCCAGCAGCAAAGTAGGCGGCGGGGGGGACGGGGATACGCAGTATTTT.

The chain couples TRBV28 to TRBJ1-2, with 11 bases matching TRBD1. The CDR3 is made up of 15 amino acids. CDR1 and CDR2 (germline): MDHEN, SYDVKM. The V segment lost 5 bases and the J segment 3 bases; nucleotides outside the gene matches: 5. The CDR3 region is CASSPGQGAYYGYTF. The CDR3 DNA follows: TGTGCCAGCAGTCCAGGACAGGGGGCTTACTATGGCTACACCTTC.

This chain connects TRBV19 to TRBJ1-3; D possibly corresponds to TRBD1 (6 bases). CDR3 size: 17 residues. CDR1 LNHDA and CDR2 SQIVND come from the germline V gene (reference sequence). The V end lost 7 bases, the J end lost 0 bases, and 19 bases lay between the germline ends. The DNA of the CDR3 is TGTGCCAGTACCTTTCGGACAGTCTCTGGCTCTGGAAACACCATATATTTT. It yields the protein CASTFRTVSGSGNTIYF.

This clone was seen just once. The CDR3 sequence is CASSSGQMGANVLTF. CDR3 nucleotide sequence: TGTGCCAGCAGCTCCGGACAGATGGGGGCCAACGTCCTGACTTTC. The chain employs TRBV7-8 and TRBJ2-6, with D possibly being TRBD1 (6 bases). Trimming shortened V by 4 bases and J by 4 bases, and 11 bases separated the two germline ends. The CDR3 is made up of 15 amino acids. Germline CDR1 reads SGHVS; CDR2 reads FQNEAQ.

The chain employs TRBV7-9 and TRBJ1-2, with TRBD1 identical over 8 bases. Looked up from germline, CDR1 is SEHNR and CDR2 is FQNEAQ (reference sequence). The CDR3 is made up of 12 amino acids. The V gene end was trimmed by 5 bases and the J gene end by 7 bases; junction bases not matched to a gene: 3. CDR3 DNA sequence: TGTGCCAGCAGCCCGCAGGGGGCTGGCTACACCTTC. This gives the protein CASSPQGAGYTF.

This clone was observed a few times. The chain carries TRBV5-8 and TRBJ1-5; the D gene is possibly TRBD1 (5 bases). CDR1 and CDR2 (germline): SGHTS, YDEGEE. The CDR3 consists of 18 residues. Trimming took off 2 bases at V and 5 bases at J, with 23 bases between the two ends. CDR3: CASSFERQGVGFYQPQHF. For the CDR3, the DNA is TGTGCCAGCAGCTTCGAGAGGCAGGGTGTCGGGTTTTATCAGCCCCAGCATTTT.

J is TRBJ1-5 and V is TRBV6-1, with D perhaps TRBD1 (5 bases). The CDR3 sequence is 15 residues long. From germline, CDR1 is MNHNS and CDR2 SASEGT. V lost 0 bases, J lost 4 bases, and 10 bases lay in between. The chain's CDR3 is CASSEANRPNQPQHF. As DNA, the CDR3 is TGTGCCAGCAGTGAAGCGAACAGGCCTAATCAGCCCCAGCATTTT.

The chain carries TRBV28 and TRBJ2-7; D perhaps matches TRBD1 (5 bases). V lost 6 bases and J lost 3, with 12 bases in between. Germline assignment: CDR1 MDHEN and CDR2 SYDVKM. CDR3 length: 13 residues. The CDR3 is CASSSTGFYEQYF. Here the CDR3 DNA reads TGTGCCAGCAGCTCAACAGGATTCTACGAGCAGTACTTC.

The rearrangement links TRBV4-2 to TRBJ2-3, with 9 bases identical to TRBD2. The V segment lost 1 base and the J segment 6 bases; nucleotides outside the gene matches: 14. The CDR3 consists of 18 residues. The V gene's germline CDR1 is LGHNA and CDR2 YNFKEQ. The CDR3: CASSQAPSRREGRDTQYF. Written as DNA, the CDR3 is TGTGCCAGCAGCCAAGCCCCATCTCGGCGGGAGGGCCGGGATACGCAGTATTTT.

The chain couples TRBV7-6 to TRBJ2-5; D is possibly TRBD2 (6 bases). CDR3 size: 16 residues. V was shortened by 1 base and J by 3 bases, with 15 bases between the two germline ends. Germline V lookup: CDR1 SGHVS, CDR2 FNYEAQ. The CDR3 bases are TGTGCCAGCAGCTTAGTTGGCGGGGAGCCTGAAGAGACCCAGTACTTC. Amino acids: CASSLVGGEPEETQYF.

The rearrangement uses TRBV27 and TRBJ1-2; D is perhaps TRBD1 (6 bases). In germline, CDR1 is MNHEY, CDR2 SMNVEV (reference sequence). V lost 5 bases, J lost 7 bases, and 17 bases lay in between. The CDR3 sequence is 14 residues long. CDR3 in DNA: TGTGCCAGCAGTCTCATGGGGGCTGGGTTTGGCTACACCTTC. It yields the protein CASSLMGAGFGYTF.

This clone was seen a few times. This chain joins TRBV7-9 and TRBJ2-7; 11 nucleotides line up with TRBD1. Per germline, CDR1 SEHNR and CDR2 FQNEAQ (reference sequence). V shed 2 bases and J 6 bases; nucleotides not matched to a gene: 3. The length of the CDR3 is 14 residues. CDR3 DNA sequence: TGTGCCAGCAGCTTATCGGGGACAGGGGGCGAGCAGTACTTC. It is translated as CASSLSGTGGEQYF.

V and J are TRBV15 and TRBJ1-3, with 7 nucleotides matching TRBD1. Germline values: CDR1 LNHNV, CDR2 YYDKDF (reference sequence). CDR3 length: 15 amino acids. V dropped 4 bases and J dropped 1; count of bases not matched to a gene: 4. CDR3 in amino acids: CATSIGQVSGNTIYF. In nucleotides, the CDR3 is TGTGCCACCAGCATCGGACAGGTTTCTGGAAACACCATATATTTT.

J is TRBJ2-1 and V is TRBV7-7, with a weak D call TRBD2 (6 bases). Looked up from germline, CDR1 is SSHAT and CDR2 is FNYEAQ (reference sequence). The length of the CDR3 is 15 residues. V gave up 5 bases and J gave up 10 bases, with 21 bases separating them. Here the CDR3 DNA reads TGTGCCAGCAGCCCCCCGGGACTGGGACCGGGGGAGCAGTTCTTC. Protein sequence: CASSPPGLGPGEQFF.

The chain links TRBV6-6 to TRBJ1-5; TRBD1 aligns across 9 bases. The CDR3 is 15 residues long. Germline V CDR1 and CDR2: MNHNY, SVGAGI (reference sequence). The chain's CDR3 is CASSDDRGSNQPQHF. In DNA, the CDR3 is TGTGCATCTTCAGATGACAGGGGGTCAAATCAGCCCCAGCATTTT.

V usage is TRBV4-3 and J usage is TRBJ1-1, with TRBD1 matching 7 bases. Germline V gene sequence: CDR1 LGHNA, CDR2 YSLEER. The CDR3 is 18 residues long. Germline trimming cut 1 base from V and 2 bases from J; bases unmatched to any gene: 13. The CDR3 DNA reads TGCGCCAGCAGCCAAGGGACAGGCTTTAGGGGGGCCAACACTGAAGCTTTCTTT. Its translation: CASSQGTGFRGANTEAFF.

The rearrangement joins TRBV11-2 to TRBJ2-7, with 7 positions matching TRBD2. V lost 8 bases and J lost 3; bases outside the gene matches: 10. Germline V lookup: CDR1 SGHAT, CDR2 FQNNGV. The CDR3 consists of 14 residues. The CDR3 DNA reads TGTGCCAGCCGCTGGGGCCCTAGCGGCTACGAGCAGTACTTC. This translates into CASRWGPSGYEQYF. The full variable domain, completed using reference TRBV11-2 and TRBJ2-7, is EAGVAQSPRYKIIEKRQSVAFWCNPISGHATLYWYQQILGQGPKLLIQFQNNGVVDDSQLPKDRFSAERLKGVDSTLKIQPAKLEDSAVYLCASRWGPSGYEQYFGPGTRLTVT.

The V and J genes are TRBV6-5 and TRBJ2-7, with 7 bases aligning to TRBD1. The CDR3 is 15 amino acids. The germline V gene encodes CDR1 MNHEY and CDR2 SVGAGI. Trimming at V came to 2 bases and at J to 0 bases, leaving 4 bases not matched to a gene. The CDR3, as DNA: TGTGCCAGCAGTTACGACAGGGTAAGCTCCTACGAGCAGTACTTC. It encodes CASSYDRVSSYEQYF.

This rearrangement joins TRBV5-1 to TRBJ2-7; D perhaps matches TRBD2 (5 bases). Trimming removed 2 bases from V and 4 bases from J, with 7 bases in between. The length of the CDR3 is 12 residues. Germline lookup yields CDR1 SGHRS and CDR2 YFSETQ. This CDR3 reads CASSFGEYEQYF. The CDR3 DNA reads as TGCGCCAGCAGCTTCGGGGAATACGAGCAGTACTTC.

The chain links TRBV7-8 to TRBJ1-4, with D possibly matching TRBD1 (6 bases). Trimming left V 2 bases short and J 5 bases short, with 12 bases between. The CDR3 covers 15 residues. Germline CDR1 SGHVS, CDR2 FQNEAQ. Written as DNA, the CDR3 is TGTGCCAGCAGCTTATCCGGGACACCAAATGAAAAACTGTTTTTT. Translating gives CASSLSGTPNEKLFF.

This chain joins TRBV5-6 and TRBJ1-5, with 8 bases that match TRBD1. Per germline, CDR1 SGHDT and CDR2 YYEEEE. CDR3 size: 15 residues. The junction had 5 bases not matched to a gene; V was cut back by 5 bases and J by 1 base. The CDR3 here is CASSLGQGSNQPQHF. The CDR3, as DNA: TGTGCCAGCAGTTTAGGACAGGGCAGCAATCAGCCCCAGCATTTT.

This CDR3 is CASSLLQGQETQYF. The DNA for the CDR3 is TGTGCCAGCAGCTTACTCCAGGGACAAGAGACCCAGTACTTC. The V gene is TRBV11-2, the J gene TRBJ2-5; a weak D match, TRBD1 (5 bases). The V end was cut by 2 bases, the J end by 2 bases, with 9 bases between. CDR3 length: 14 residues. In germline, CDR1 is SGHAT, CDR2 FQNNGV.

The chain combines TRBV28 with TRBJ2-1, with D unresolved. Germline values: CDR1 MDHEN, CDR2 SYDVKM. This CDR3 has 14 residues. The germline V and J ends were trimmed by 6 bases and 9 bases, with 18 bases remaining between them. The CDR3 nucleotides are TGTGCCAGCAGCGTTCGAAGTCTGGTCGGTGAGCAGTTCTTC. Its protein is CASSVRSLVGEQFF.

This chain connects TRBV3-1 (or the pseudogene TRBV3-2) to TRBJ1-1; perhaps TRBD1 as D (5 bases). This CDR3 comprises 15 residues. V lost 0 bases to trimming and J lost 5 bases, with 13 bases between them. Germline values: CDR1 LGHDT, CDR2 YNNKEL (reference sequence). The CDR3 DNA follows: TGTGCCAGCAGCCAAGATCAGGGAACGAGAACTGAAGCTTTCTTT. The encoded protein is CASSQDQGTRTEAFF.

The gene calls are TRBV9 and TRBJ2-5, with 10 positions matching TRBD1. This CDR3 region has 17 residues. J was trimmed by 4 bases and V by 4 bases; bases with no gene match: 13. Germline V gene lookup returns CDR1 SGDLS and CDR2 YYNGEE. In nucleotides, the CDR3 is TGTGCCAGCAGCCCCCTTCCCGGGACAGGGGACGGAGAGACCCAGTACTTC. Residues: CASSPLPGTGDGETQYF.

Points on this clone: One end of the junction does not line up with germline, which may come from a read error. The gene calls are TRBV19 and TRBJ1-5, with 11 bases that match TRBD1. The CDR3 is made up of 19 amino acids. CDR1 and CDR2 from the germline V gene are LNHDA and SQIVND (reference sequence). The CDR3 DNA reads as TGTGCCAGTAGTATAGGGACAGGGGGCTTTGTCGGTAGCGATCAGCCCCAGCATTTT. It translates to CASSIGTGGFVGSDQPQHF.

The chain couples TRBV5-1 to TRBJ2-1; 9 bases map to TRBD2. The CDR3 contains 18 residues. The J segment lost 2 bases and the V segment lost 3 bases, leaving 12 bases of the junction unmatched. Germline lookup yields CDR1 SGHRS and CDR2 YFSETQ. The CDR3 spells CASSSYSGGTLTYNEQFF. Written as DNA, the CDR3 is TGCGCCAGCAGCTCCTATAGCGGGGGAACCCTGACCTACAATGAGCAGTTCTTC.